Listed here are 20 T cell receptor beta chains from one sample, sequenced in a study of T cell clonality in common variable immunodeficiency. Points from the study as a whole: In common variable immunodeficiency, TCR beta chains reportedly carried fewer deletions and N-nucleotide insertions.

Method: immunoSEQ multiplex PCR; TCRdb's copy keeps in-frame clones and lacks some. This repertoire holds around 30,000 clones, and none appear only once. Their target antigens are unknown. What was sequenced was peripheral blood mononuclear cells. Receptors originate from a human donor with common variable immunodeficiency.

There are a few counts of this clone. The CDR3 end is not reached by the read, which stops 3 residues before it; the germline J gene fills it in. The V and J genes are TRBV7-3 and TRBJ2-1; 9 bases fit TRBD2. V lost 2 bases to trimming and J lost 5 bases; unmatched junction nucleotides: 7. The CDR3 consists of 16 residues. In germline, CDR1 is SGHTA, CDR2 FQGTGA. The CDR3 bases that were read are TGTGCCAGCAGCTTACGGCGGGAGGGCCGGAACAATGAG. This sequence encodes CASSLRREGRNNE. The CDR3, in full, reads CASSLRREGRNNEQFF.

This clone was counted a few times. The sequenced part of the CDR3 DNA is TGTGCCAGCTCTAACCCCCCGGGGGCAAAACCGGGACTAGTCTTGTTCAATGAG. Protein product: CASSNPPGAKPGLVLFNE. From start to end, the CDR3 is CASSNPPGAKPGLVLFNEQFF. V is TRBV18 and J is TRBJ2-1, with 8 bases fitting TRBD2. The read terminates 3 residues ahead of where the CDR3 ends, so the germline J gene completes it. Germline lookup yields CDR1 KGHSH and CDR2 LQKENI. V lost 6 bases to trimming and J lost 6 bases; unmatched junction nucleotides: 28. The CDR3 spans 21 residues.

Concerning this clone: The CDR3 end lies 3 residues beyond the end of the read and is filled in from the germline J gene. J is TRBJ2-7 and V is TRBV18, with TRBD1 matching over 10 bases. Unmatched junction bases numbered 3, after V lost 3 bases and J lost 1 base. Germline V CDR1 and CDR2: KGHSH, LQKENI. The CDR3 totals 15 residues. CDR3 DNA, as far as it was read: TGTGCCAGCTCACCTCGACAGGGGGCTTCCTACGAG. Translated: CASSPRQGASYE. The whole CDR3 region reads CASSPRQGASYEQYF.

Comments on this clone: The CDR3 is cut off 3 residues early in the read; its end comes from the germline J gene. The genes are TRBV20-1 and TRBJ1-1; D gene uncertain. Germline V lookup: CDR1 DFQATT, CDR2 SNEGSKA (reference sequence). CDR3 length: 13 residues. The V end was cut by 1 base, the J end by 6 bases, with 12 bases between. Here the CDR3 reads CSARVRQSSEAFF. CDR3 bases read: TGCAGTGCTAGAGTTAGACAATCGTCTGAA.

This clone has at least ten counts. The DNA ends 3 residues before the CDR3 does, and the rest of the CDR3 is filled in from the germline J gene. The chain recombines TRBV29-1 with TRBJ2-1; tentative D call: TRBD2 (6 bases). The CDR3 length is 19 residues. Germline CDR1 and CDR2: SQVTM and ANQGSEA. Trimming cost V 7 bases and J 0 bases, with 28 bases left between them. Here the CDR3 reads CSAEPGMGLESYSYNEQFF. Partial CDR3 DNA: TGCAGCGCGGAGCCAGGGATGGGACTCGAGTCCTACTCCTACAATGAG.

This clone has just a few counts. The read ends 3 residues early relative to the CDR3; the germline J gene fills the gap. The chain has TRBV19 and TRBJ2-5; the match to TRBD2 covers 7 bases. Germline V gene sequence: CDR1 LNHDA, CDR2 SQIVND (reference sequence). V lost 5 bases to trimming and J lost 3 bases; unmatched junction nucleotides: 9. CDR3 length equals 15 residues. The CDR3 spells CASSSPSGYEETQYF. The CDR3 DNA, read in part, is TGTGCCAGTAGTTCGCCTAGCGGATATGAAGAGACC.

Of note for this clone: The read terminates 3 residues ahead of where the CDR3 ends, so the germline J gene completes it. The chain couples TRBV7-9 to TRBJ1-1; D not certain. Looked up from germline, CDR1 is SEHNR and CDR2 is FQNEAQ (reference sequence). Trimming shortened V by 5 bases and J by 0 bases, and 13 bases separated the two germline ends. The length of the CDR3 is 15 residues. The CDR3 DNA, read in part, is TGTGCCAGCAGCCCCGCCCGGGGTTTGAACACTGAA. This encodes CASSPARGLNTE. The complete CDR3 reads CASSPARGLNTEAFF.

This clone was counted many times. The read halts 3 residues ahead of the CDR3 end, with the missing end drawn from the germline J gene. V usage is TRBV10-3 and J usage is TRBJ2-3, with 12 bases fitting TRBD2. J lost 4 bases, V lost 4 bases, and 9 bases had no gene match. The germline V gene has CDR1 ENHRY and CDR2 SYGVKD. The CDR3 totals 17 residues. The chain's CDR3 is CAISARLAGDEPDTQYF. CDR3 DNA (partial): TGTGCCATCAGTGCCAGACTAGCGGGAGACGAGCCAGATACG.

Only a few counts were recorded for this clone. The sequenced fragment ends 3 residues before the CDR3 boundary, so the rest is inferred from the germline J gene. The V and J genes are TRBV7-8 and TRBJ2-5, with 12 bases lining up with TRBD1. Germline V gene lookup returns CDR1 SGHVS and CDR2 FQNEAQ. The ends lost 4 bases at V and 5 bases at J; junction bases unmatched: 14. CDR3 size: 18 residues. The CDR3 bases that were read are TGTGCCAGCAGCTCGTGGGGCGGGACAGGGGGCGCGAGGGAGACC. It translates to CASSSWGGTGGARET. The whole CDR3 reads CASSSWGGTGGARETQYF.

For this clone: The CDR3 is cut off 3 residues early in the read; its end comes from the germline J gene. This chain joins TRBV5-1 and TRBJ1-6; the match to TRBD1 covers 8 bases. With 1 base clipped from V and 10 bases from J, the junction kept 22 bases outside the gene matches. The CDR3 is made up of 20 amino acids. Germline CDR1 is SGHRS and CDR2 is YFSETQ. The CDR3 sequence: CASSLRQPGQADGRGSPLHF. The sequenced part of the CDR3 DNA is TGCGCCAGCAGCTTGAGGCAACCGGGACAGGCAGACGGTAGAGGGTCACCC.

With regard to this clone: The read stops 3 residues short of the end of the CDR3; the missing end is completed from the germline J gene. The rearrangement uses TRBV5-1 and TRBJ2-6; no clear D gene. V lost 0 bases, J lost 0 bases, and 4 bases lay in between. The CDR3 length is 15 residues. Germline V gene lookup returns CDR1 SGHRS and CDR2 YFSETQ. The DNA read from the CDR3 is TGCGCCAGCAGCTTGGACAGCTCTGGGGCCAACGTC. This sequence encodes CASSLDSSGANV. The whole CDR3 sequence reads CASSLDSSGANVLTF.

At least ten counts were recorded for this clone. From the germline J gene comes the end of the CDR3, since the read stops 3 residues before it. This chain uses TRBV5-1 with TRBJ1-1; D might be TRBD1 (5 bases). Per the germline V gene, CDR1 is SGHRS and CDR2 is YFSETQ. This CDR3 has 15 residues. Trimming stripped 5 bases from V and 0 bases from J, with 14 bases between. The CDR3 sequence: CASSPAWGVNTEAFF. Partial CDR3 DNA: TGCGCCAGCAGTCCCGCCTGGGGCGTGAACACTGAA. Variable domain in full (rest from reference TRBV5-1 and TRBJ1-1): KAGVTQTPRYLIKTRGQQVTLSCSPISGHRSVSWYQQTPGQGLQFLFEYFSETQRNKGNFPGRFSGRQFSNSRSEMNVSTLELGDSALYLCASSPAWGVNTEAFFGQGTRLTVV.

This clone was seen at least ten times. CDR3 amino acids: CASSPTGVETGELFF. The part of the CDR3 DNA that was read is TGTGCCAGCAGCCCGACGGGGGTTGAGACCGGGGAG. This chain joins TRBV13 and TRBJ2-2; a possible D gene is TRBD2 (6 bases). The missing CDR3 end, 3 residues past where the read stops, is filled in from the germline J gene. CDR3 size: 15 residues. Trimming cost V 5 bases and J 5 bases, with 15 bases left between them. Germline CDR1 reads PRHDT; CDR2 reads FYEKMQ (reference sequence). Variable domain in full (rest from reference TRBV13 and TRBJ2-2): AAGVIQSPRHLIKEKRETATLKCYPIPRHDTVYWYQQGPGQDPQFLISFYEKMQSDKGSIPDRFSAQQFSDYHSELNMSSLELGDSALYFCASSPTGVETGELFFGEGSRLTVL.

At least ten counts were recorded for this clone. The sequenced fragment ends 3 residues before the CDR3 boundary, so the rest is inferred from the germline J gene. The genes are TRBV2 and TRBJ2-2; weak D call: TRBD1 (5 bases). The germline V gene encodes CDR1 SNHLY and CDR2 FYNNEI. Trimming took 1 base from V and 2 from J, leaving 8 bases between them. The CDR3 spans 15 residues. CDR3 bases read: TGTGCCAGCAGTGAAGAGGACATTAACACCGGGGAG. Translating it yields CASSEEDINTGE. From start to end, the CDR3 is CASSEEDINTGELFF. The complete variable domain, with remaining parts taken from reference TRBV2 and TRBJ2-2, reads EPEVTQTPSHQVTQMGQEVILRCVPISNHLYFYWYRQILGQKVEFLVSFYNNEISEKSEIFDDQFSVERPDGSNFTLKIRSTKLEDSAMYFCASSEEDINTGELFFGEGSRLTVL.

Points on this clone: Sequencing ends 3 residues short of the CDR3 end; the germline J gene provides the rest. The chain combines TRBV7-9 with TRBJ2-5; TRBD1 might be the D (7 bases). This CDR3 has 15 residues. V lost 7 bases, J lost 4 bases, and 19 bases lay in between. Germline CDR1 and CDR2: SEHNR and FQNEAQ (reference sequence). The CDR3 bases that were read are TGTGCCAGCACCCCGACAGGGTGGAGGGCAGAGACC. It codes for CASTPTGWRAET. The CDR3 in full is CASTPTGWRAETQYF.

This clone was recorded a few times. The missing CDR3 end, 3 residues past where the read stops, is filled in from the germline J gene. V gene TRBV14 combines with J gene TRBJ2-7; 11 bases align to TRBD2. Germline CDR1 and CDR2: SGHDN and FVKESK. Unmatched junction bases numbered 9, after V lost 2 bases and J lost 0 bases. The CDR3 has 18 amino acids. The CDR3 is CASSQTRLAGLSSYEQYF. The sequenced part of the CDR3 DNA is TGTGCCAGCAGCCAAACCAGACTAGCGGGACTTAGCTCCTACGAG.

This clone occurred many times. Read data end 3 residues before the CDR3 end; the end is taken from the germline J gene. V and J are TRBV7-3 and TRBJ2-7; no reliable D call. The germline V gene has CDR1 SGHTA and CDR2 FQGTGA. The CDR3 contains 17 residues. Trimming removed 2 bases at V and 3 bases at J, with 20 bases between. The CDR3 loop is CASSLLSSRLPDYEQYF. CDR3 DNA (partial): TGTGCCAGCAGCTTACTTTCTTCTAGGCTGCCGGACTACGAG.

Of note for this clone: The CDR3 end lies 3 residues beyond the end of the read and is filled in from the germline J gene. V gene TRBV19 combines with J gene TRBJ2-1, with 9 bases fitting TRBD2. This CDR3 spans 17 amino acids. The V gene end was trimmed by 6 bases and the J gene end by 0 bases; junction bases not matched to a gene: 9. Germline V lookup: CDR1 LNHDA, CDR2 SQIVND (reference sequence). The sequenced part of the CDR3 DNA is TGTGCCAGTAGCGACCTTTTTAGCGGGAGCTCCTACAATGAG. Translation: CASSDLFSGSSYNE. The whole CDR3 region reads CASSDLFSGSSYNEQFF. Looking up the rest from reference TRBV19 and TRBJ2-1 gives the full variable domain: DGGITQSPKYLFRKEGQNVTLSCEQNLNHDAMYWYRQDPGQGLRLIYYSQIVNDFQKGDIAEGYSVSREKKESFPLTVTSAQKNPTAFYLCASSDLFSGSSYNEQFFGPGTRLTVL.

This clone was counted many times. With the read ending 3 residues before the CDR3 end, the germline J gene is used to fill in that end. The rearrangement joins TRBV20-1 to TRBJ2-2, with 9 nucleotides matching TRBD1. Germline loops: CDR1 DFQATT, CDR2 SNEGSKA (reference sequence). The CDR3 is 14 residues long. J was trimmed by 3 bases and V by 3 bases; bases with no gene match: 2. The CDR3 bases that were read are TGCAGTGCTAGGGGACAGGGAGACACCGGGGAG. Its translation is CSARGQGDTGE. The entire CDR3 is CSARGQGDTGELFF.

In this sample, this clone turned up many times. The read ends 3 residues shy of where the CDR3 ends; the end is completed using the germline J gene. This rearrangement joins TRBV10-1 to TRBJ2-1, with D perhaps matching TRBD2 (7 bases). Germline V gene sequence: CDR1 WNHNN, CDR2 SYGVQD (reference sequence). CDR3 length: 14 amino acids. V was pared by 5 bases and J by 7 bases, with 15 bases between. The DNA read from the CDR3 is TGCGCCAGCAGTCCCAGGGGAGGGGTGAATGAG. As protein: CASSPRGGVNE. The complete CDR3 reads CASSPRGGVNEQFF.